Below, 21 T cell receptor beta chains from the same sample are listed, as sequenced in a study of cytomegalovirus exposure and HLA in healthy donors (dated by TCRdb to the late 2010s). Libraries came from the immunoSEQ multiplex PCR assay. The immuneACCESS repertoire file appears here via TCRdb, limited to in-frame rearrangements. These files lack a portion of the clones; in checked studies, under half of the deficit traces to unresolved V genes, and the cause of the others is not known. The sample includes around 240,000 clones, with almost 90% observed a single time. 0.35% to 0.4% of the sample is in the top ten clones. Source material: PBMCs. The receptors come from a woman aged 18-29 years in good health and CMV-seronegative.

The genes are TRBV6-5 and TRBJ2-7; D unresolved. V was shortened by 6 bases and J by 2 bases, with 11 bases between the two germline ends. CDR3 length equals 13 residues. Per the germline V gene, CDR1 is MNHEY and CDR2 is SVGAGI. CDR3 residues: CASRPQTAYEQYV. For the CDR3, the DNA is TGTGCCAGCAGACCCCAAACAGCCTACGAGCAGTACGTC.

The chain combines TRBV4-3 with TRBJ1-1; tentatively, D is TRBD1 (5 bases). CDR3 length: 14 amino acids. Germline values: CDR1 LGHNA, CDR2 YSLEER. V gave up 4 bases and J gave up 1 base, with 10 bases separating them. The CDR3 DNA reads TGCGCCAGCAGCCTGGGGGGGACGAACACTGAAGCTTTCTTT. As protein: CASSLGGTNTEAFF.

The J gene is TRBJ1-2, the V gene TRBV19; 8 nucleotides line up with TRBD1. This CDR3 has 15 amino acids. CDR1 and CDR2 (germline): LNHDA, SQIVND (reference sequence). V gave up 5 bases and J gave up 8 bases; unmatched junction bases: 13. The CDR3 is CASSPDRGAYEGYTF. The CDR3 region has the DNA TGTGCCAGTAGTCCCGACAGGGGCGCCTATGAGGGCTACACCTTC.

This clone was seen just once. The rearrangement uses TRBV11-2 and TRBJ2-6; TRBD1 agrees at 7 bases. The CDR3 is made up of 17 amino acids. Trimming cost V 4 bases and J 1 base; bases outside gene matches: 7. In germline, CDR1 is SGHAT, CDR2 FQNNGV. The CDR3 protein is CASSSGRQGSGANVLTF. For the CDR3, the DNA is TGTGCCAGCAGCTCGGGGCGACAGGGATCTGGGGCCAACGTCCTGACTTTC.

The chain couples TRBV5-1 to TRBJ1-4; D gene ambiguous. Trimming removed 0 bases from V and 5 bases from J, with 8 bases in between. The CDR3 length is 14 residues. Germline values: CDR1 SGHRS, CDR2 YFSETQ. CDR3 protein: CASSLGRRNEKLFF. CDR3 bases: TGCGCCAGCAGCTTGGGACGGAGGAATGAAAAACTGTTTTTT.

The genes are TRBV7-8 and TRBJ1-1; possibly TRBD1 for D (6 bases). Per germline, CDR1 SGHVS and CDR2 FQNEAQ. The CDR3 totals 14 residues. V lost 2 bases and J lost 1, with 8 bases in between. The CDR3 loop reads CASSLLQGNTEAFF. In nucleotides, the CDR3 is TGTGCCAGCAGCTTATTACAGGGGAACACTGAAGCTTTCTTT. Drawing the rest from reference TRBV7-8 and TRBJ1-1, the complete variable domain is GAGVSQSPRYKVAKRGQDVALRCDPISGHVSLFWYQQALGQGPEFLTYFQNEAQLDKSGLPSDRFFAERPEGSVSTLKIQRTQQEDSAVYLCASSLLQGNTEAFFGQGTRLTVV.

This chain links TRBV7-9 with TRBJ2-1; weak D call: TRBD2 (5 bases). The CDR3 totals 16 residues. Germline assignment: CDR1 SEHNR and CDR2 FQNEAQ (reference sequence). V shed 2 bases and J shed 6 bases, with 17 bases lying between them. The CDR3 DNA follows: TGTGCCAGCAGCTTATGGCTGGGAGAGGCGAGCAATGAGCAGTTCTTC. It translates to CASSLWLGEASNEQFF. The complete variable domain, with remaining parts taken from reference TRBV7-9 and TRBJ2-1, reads DTGVSQNPRHKITKRGQNVTFRCDPISEHNRLYWYRQTLGQGPEFLTYFQNEAQLEKSRLLSDRFSAERPKGSFSTLEIQRTEQGDSAMYLCASSLWLGEASNEQFFGPGTRLTVL.

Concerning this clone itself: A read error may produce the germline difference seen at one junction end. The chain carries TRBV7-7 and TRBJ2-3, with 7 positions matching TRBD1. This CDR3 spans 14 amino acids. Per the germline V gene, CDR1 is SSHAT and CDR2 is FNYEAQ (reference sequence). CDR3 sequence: CASSRDRATDTQYF. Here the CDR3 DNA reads TGTGCTAGCAGTAGGGACAGAGCCACAGATACGCAGTATTTT.

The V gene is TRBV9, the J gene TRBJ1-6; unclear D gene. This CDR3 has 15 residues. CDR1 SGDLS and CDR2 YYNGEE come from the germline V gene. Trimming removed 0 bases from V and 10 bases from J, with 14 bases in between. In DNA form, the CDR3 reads TGTGCCAGCAGCGTAGCCCACAATTGGCAGTCACCCCTCCACTTT. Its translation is CASSVAHNWQSPLHF.

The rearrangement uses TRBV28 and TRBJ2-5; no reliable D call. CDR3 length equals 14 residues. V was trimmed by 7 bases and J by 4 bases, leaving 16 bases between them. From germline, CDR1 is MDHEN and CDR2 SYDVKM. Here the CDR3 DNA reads TGTGCCAGCAATTTGGGTGGGCAGAGAGAGACCCAGTACTTC. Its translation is CASNLGGQRETQYF. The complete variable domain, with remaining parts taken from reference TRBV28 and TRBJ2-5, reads DVKVTQSSRYLVKRTGEKVFLECVQDMDHENMFWYRQDPGLGLRLIYFSYDVKMKEKGDIPEGYSVSREKKERFSLILESASTNQTSMYLCASNLGGQRETQYFGPGTRLLVL.

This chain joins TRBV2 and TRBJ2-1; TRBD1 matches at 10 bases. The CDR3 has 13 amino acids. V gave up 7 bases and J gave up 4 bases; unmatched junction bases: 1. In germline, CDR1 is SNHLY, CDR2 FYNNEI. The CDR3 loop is CASTDRGYNEQFF. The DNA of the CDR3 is TGTGCCAGCACGGACAGGGGGTACAATGAGCAGTTCTTC.

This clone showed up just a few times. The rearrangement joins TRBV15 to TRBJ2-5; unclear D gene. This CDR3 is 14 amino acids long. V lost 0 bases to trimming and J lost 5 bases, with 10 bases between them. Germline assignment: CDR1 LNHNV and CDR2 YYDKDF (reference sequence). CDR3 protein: CATSRDRDSETQYF. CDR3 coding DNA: TGTGCCACCAGCAGAGATCGTGATAGCGAGACCCAGTACTTC. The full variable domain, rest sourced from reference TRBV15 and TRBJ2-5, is DAMVIQNPRYQVTQFGKPVTLSCSQTLNHNVMYWYQQKSSQAPKLLFHYYDKDFNNEADTPDNFQSRRPNTSFCFLDIRSPGLGDTAMYLCATSRDRDSETQYFGPGTRLLVL.

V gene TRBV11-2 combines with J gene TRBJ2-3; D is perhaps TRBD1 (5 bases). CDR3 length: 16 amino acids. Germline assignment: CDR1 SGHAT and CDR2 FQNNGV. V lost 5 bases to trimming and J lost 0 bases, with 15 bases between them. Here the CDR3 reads CASSINSGLSTDTQYF. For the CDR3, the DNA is TGTGCCAGCAGCATAAATTCAGGGCTCAGCACAGATACGCAGTATTTT.

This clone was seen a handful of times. CDR3 nucleotide sequence: TGCGCCAGCAGCCAAGAGGTGGGACAGCCCACCGGGGAGCTGTTTTTT. Translating it yields CASSQEVGQPTGELFF. The chain links TRBV4-3 to TRBJ2-2; 7 bases are shared with TRBD1. Germline V gene data show CDR1 as LGHNA and CDR2 as YSLEER. CDR3 length: 16 amino acids. V trimming: 0 bases; J trimming: 4 bases; junction bases outside the gene matches: 5.

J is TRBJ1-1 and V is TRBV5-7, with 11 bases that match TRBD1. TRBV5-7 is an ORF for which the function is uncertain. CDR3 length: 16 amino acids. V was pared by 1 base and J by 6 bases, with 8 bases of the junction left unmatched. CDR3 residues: CASSLRKGQGDPEAFF. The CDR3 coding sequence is TGTGCCAGCAGCTTGAGGAAGGGACAGGGGGACCCTGAAGCTTTCTTT.

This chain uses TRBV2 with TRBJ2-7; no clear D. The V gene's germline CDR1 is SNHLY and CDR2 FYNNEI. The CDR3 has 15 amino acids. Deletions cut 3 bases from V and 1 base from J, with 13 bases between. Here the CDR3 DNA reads TGTGCCAGCAGTGATAAGGCGGCACCATCCTACGAGCAGTACGTC. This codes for CASSDKAAPSYEQYV.

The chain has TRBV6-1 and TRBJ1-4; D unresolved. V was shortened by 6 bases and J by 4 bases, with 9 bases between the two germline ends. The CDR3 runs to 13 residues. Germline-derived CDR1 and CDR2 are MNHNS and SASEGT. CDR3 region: CASRENGNEKLFF. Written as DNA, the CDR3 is TGTGCCAGCAGGGAGAACGGTAATGAAAAACTGTTTTTT.

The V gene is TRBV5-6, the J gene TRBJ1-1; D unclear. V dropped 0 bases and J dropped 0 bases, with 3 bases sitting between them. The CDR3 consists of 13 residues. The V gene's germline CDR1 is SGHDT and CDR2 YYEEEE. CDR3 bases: TGTGCCAGCAGCTTGGATATGAACACTGAAGCTTTCTTT. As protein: CASSLDMNTEAFF.

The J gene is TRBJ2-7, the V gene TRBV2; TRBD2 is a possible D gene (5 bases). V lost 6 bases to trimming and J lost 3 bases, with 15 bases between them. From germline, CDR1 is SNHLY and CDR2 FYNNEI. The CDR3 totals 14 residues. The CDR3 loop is CASRENPGDYEQYV. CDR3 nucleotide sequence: TGTGCCAGCAGGGAAAACCCCGGGGACTACGAGCAGTACGTC.

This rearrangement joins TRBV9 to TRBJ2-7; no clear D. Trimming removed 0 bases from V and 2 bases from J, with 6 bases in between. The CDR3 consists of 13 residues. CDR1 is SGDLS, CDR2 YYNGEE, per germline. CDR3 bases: TGTGCCAGCAGCGTAGGCGGTACCTACGAGCAGTACTTC. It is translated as CASSVGGTYEQYF.

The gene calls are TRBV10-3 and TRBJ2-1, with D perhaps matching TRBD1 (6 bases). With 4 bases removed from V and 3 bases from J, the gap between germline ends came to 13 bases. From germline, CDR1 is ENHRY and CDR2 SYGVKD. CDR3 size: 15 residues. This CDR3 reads CAISGPGQDYNEQFF. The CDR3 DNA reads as TGTGCCATCAGTGGGCCGGGACAAGACTACAATGAGCAGTTCTTC.